The rows below give T cell receptor beta chains drawn from one sample of a study of siplizumab effects on memory and regulatory T cells. The method was immunoSEQ multiplex PCR; TCRdb's version includes in-frame clones alone and lacks a portion of them. The sample has approximately 82,000 clones; about nine tenths are singletons. The sequenced sample consisted of Tregs sorted from blood. The source of these receptors is a human donor in good health. Each CDR3 is given with its conserved first and last residue.

>TRBJ2-2|TRBV28
CASSGRGSNTGELFF
>TRBJ1-3|TRBV6-5
CASSSWEGRGNTIYF
>TRBJ2-4|TRBV19
CASSIGSKNIQYF
>TRBJ1-5|TRBV6-1
CASTGGGFAQPQHF
>TRBJ1-3|TRBV10-2
CASSEVAGNTIYF
>TRBJ2-5|TRBV9
CASSYSSGGQETQYF
>TRBJ1-1|TRBV6-5
CATSSTVNTEAFF
>TRBJ1-1|TRBV18
CASSPYQTGTNTEAFF
>TRBJ1-5|TRBV6-6
CASSYGNSNQPQHF
>TRBJ1-6|TRBV9
CASSVGPSGSPLHF
>TRBJ1-1|TRBV7-9
CASSSPRDIEAFF
>TRBJ1-4|TRBV5-1
CASSLERTGGLANEKLFF
>TRBJ2-5|TRBV10-2
CASSSAPETQYF
>TRBJ2-5|TRBV11-2
CASSLDRGVETQYF
>TRBJ2-3|TRBV19
CASSIDTDTQYF
>TRBJ2-3|TRBV5-5
CASSSGWTGEGDTQYF
>TRBJ1-1|TRBV6-6
CASRSDRGSAEAFF
>TRBJ2-7|TRBV18
CASSELTSSYEQYF
>TRBJ2-1|TRBV7-6
CASSPQNVQQFF
>TRBJ1-4|TRBV7-8
CASSPDQGWATNEKLFF
>TRBJ2-5|TRBV25-1
CASSGRGYGETQYF
>TRBJ1-2|TRBV5-1
CASSLGLHYGYTF
>TRBJ2-3|TRBV5-4
CASSSQGYADTQYF
>TRBJ2-7|TRBV18
CASSPNQDAHEQYF
>TRBJ2-5|TRBV4-1
CASSQGRGGEETQYF
>TRBJ2-7|TRBV5-4
CASSLDGSSYEQYF
>TRBJ2-7|TRBV5-1
CASSGELGYEQYF
>TRBJ2-5|TRBV7-2
CASSLLGGGAGPQYF
>TRBJ1-6|TRBV7-9
CASSADGQYNSPLHF
>TRBJ2-2|TRBV6-5
CASSYGGTGELFF
>TRBJ1-6|TRBV7-2
CASKEGPNSPLHF
>TRBJ2-7|TRBV5-1
CASSPGTGSVREQYF
>TRBJ2-3|TRBV2
CASRRKLADGDTQYF
>TRBJ2-1|TRBV19
CASSIRNEQFF
>TRBJ2-5|TRBV6-5
CASRPSGGRWETQYF
>TRBJ1-1|TRBV10-1
CASSDRTAHEAFF
>TRBJ1-3|TRBV30
CAWRPDRGGNTIYF
>TRBJ2-5|TRBV5-4
CASSLSGGTQYF
>TRBJ2-3|TRBV18
CASSSTGSKYF
>TRBJ2-7|TRBV29-1
CSVDVAETYEQYF
>TRBJ1-4|TRBV2
CASRMDSEKLFF
>TRBJ2-7|TRBV6-6
CASRTGATLFEQYF
>TRBJ2-3|TRBV7-8
CASSPTGLTDTQYF
>TRBJ1-2|TRBV15
CATSRAGQITYGYTF
>TRBJ2-2|TRBV5-6
CASSSTGLGTGELFF
>TRBJ1-4|TRBV19
CASSYDSYEKLFF